This T cell receptor beta chain was captured in a study of T cells in Graves' hyperthyroidism and ophthalmopathy. Worth noting for this clonotype: Antigen unknown.

RNA transcripts were the template for amplifying TCR beta CDR3 regions. HTBI primers were employed in a first-round RT-PCR of the TCR CDR3. TCRdb analysed the multiplex PCR reads with MiXCR anew, one entry per CDR3 protein. Among more than 500,000 distinct CDR3 sequences listed, about 15% were seen once. Study results and caveats: Ophthalmopathy, which appeared later, was predicted by the model a median 6.5 months before onset.

Germline assignment: CDR1 LGHDT and CDR2 YNNKEL (reference sequence). V was trimmed by 6 bases and J by 4 bases, leaving 12 bases between them. The CDR3 spans 13 residues. Clinical symptoms, serum thyroxine and TRAb, thyroid ultrasound and orbital computed tomography were used for the diagnoses. Isolation of PBMCs was performed on around 10 ml fresh peripheral blood. Sequences were obtained from blood. The TCR sequence derives from a woman in her thirties or forties with Graves' hyperthyroidism. The rearrangement joins TRBV3-1 to TRBJ1-2; D not resolved. The CDR3 DNA is TGTGCCAGCAGTGAAACAGTATCCTATGGCTACACCTTC. Amino acids: CASSETVSYGYTF. The variable domain in full, completed from reference TRBV3-1 and TRBJ1-2, reads DTAVSQTPKYLVTQMGNDKSIKCEQNLGHDTMYWYKQDSKKFLKIMFSYNNKELIINETVPNRFSPKSPDKAHLNLHINSLELGDSAVYFCASSETVSYGYTFGSGTRLTVV.